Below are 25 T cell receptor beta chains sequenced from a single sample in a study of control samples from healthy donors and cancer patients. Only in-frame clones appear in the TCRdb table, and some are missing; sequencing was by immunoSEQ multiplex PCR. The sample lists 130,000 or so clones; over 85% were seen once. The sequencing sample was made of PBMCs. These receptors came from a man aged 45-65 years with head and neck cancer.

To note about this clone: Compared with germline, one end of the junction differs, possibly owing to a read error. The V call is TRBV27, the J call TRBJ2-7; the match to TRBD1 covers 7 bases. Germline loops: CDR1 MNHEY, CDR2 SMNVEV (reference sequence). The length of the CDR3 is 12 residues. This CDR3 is CASRQGQSYRCF. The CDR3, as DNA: TGTGCCAGCAGACAGGGACAGTCATACCGGTGCTTC.

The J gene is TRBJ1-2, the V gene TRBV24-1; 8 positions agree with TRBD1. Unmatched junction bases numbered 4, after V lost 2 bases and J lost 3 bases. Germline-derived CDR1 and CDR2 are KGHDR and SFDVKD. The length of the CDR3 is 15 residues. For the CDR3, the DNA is TGTGCCACCAGTGATTGGACAGGGTCGGACTATGGCTACACCTTC. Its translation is CATSDWTGSDYGYTF.

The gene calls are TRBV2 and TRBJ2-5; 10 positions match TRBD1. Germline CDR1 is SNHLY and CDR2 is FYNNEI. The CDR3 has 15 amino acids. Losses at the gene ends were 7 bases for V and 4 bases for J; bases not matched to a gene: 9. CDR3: CASNAPGQGLETQYF. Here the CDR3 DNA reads TGTGCCAGCAATGCACCGGGACAGGGGCTAGAGACCCAGTACTTC.

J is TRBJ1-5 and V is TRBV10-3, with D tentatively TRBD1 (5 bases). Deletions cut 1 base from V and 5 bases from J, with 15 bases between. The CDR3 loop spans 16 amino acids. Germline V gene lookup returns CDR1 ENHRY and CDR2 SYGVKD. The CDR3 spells CAISEFGAGSYQPQHF. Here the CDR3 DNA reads TGTGCCATCAGTGAGTTTGGAGCAGGGAGTTATCAGCCCCAGCATTTT.

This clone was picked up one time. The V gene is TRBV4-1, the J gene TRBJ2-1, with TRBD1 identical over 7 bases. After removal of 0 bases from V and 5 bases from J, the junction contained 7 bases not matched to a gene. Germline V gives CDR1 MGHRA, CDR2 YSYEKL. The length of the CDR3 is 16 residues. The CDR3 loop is CASSQESGTVDNEQFF. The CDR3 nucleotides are TGCGCCAGCAGCCAAGAATCCGGGACAGTTGACAATGAGCAGTTCTTC.

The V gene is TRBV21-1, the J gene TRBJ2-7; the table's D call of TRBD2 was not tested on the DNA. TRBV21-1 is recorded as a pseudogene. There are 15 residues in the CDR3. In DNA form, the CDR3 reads TGTGCCAGCAGCAAAGGGAGCGGGAGGACCTACGAGCAGTACTTC. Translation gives CASSKGSGRTYEQYF.

CDR3 nucleotides: TGTGCCAGCAGCTTCAGCACCGACCAAAACATTCAGTACTTC. Amino acids: CASSFSTDQNIQYF. The V gene is TRBV7-9, the J gene TRBJ2-4; D call uncertain. This CDR3 is built from 14 residues. Trimming left V 3 bases short and J 5 bases short, with 11 bases between. Germline V gives CDR1 SEHNR, CDR2 FQNEAQ (reference sequence).

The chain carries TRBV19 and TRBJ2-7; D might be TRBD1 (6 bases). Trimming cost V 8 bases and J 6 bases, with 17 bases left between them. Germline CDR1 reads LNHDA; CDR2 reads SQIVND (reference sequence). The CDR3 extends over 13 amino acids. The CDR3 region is CASRNRDPLEQYF. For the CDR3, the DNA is TGTGCCAGTCGAAACAGGGACCCTCTCGAGCAGTACTTC.

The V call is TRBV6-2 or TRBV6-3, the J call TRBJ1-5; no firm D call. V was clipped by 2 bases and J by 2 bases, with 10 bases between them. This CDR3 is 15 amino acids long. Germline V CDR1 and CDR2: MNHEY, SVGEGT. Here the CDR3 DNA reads TGTGCCAGCAGTTACCTGGTTTCGGGCAATCAGCCCCAGCATTTT. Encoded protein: CASSYLVSGNQPQHF.

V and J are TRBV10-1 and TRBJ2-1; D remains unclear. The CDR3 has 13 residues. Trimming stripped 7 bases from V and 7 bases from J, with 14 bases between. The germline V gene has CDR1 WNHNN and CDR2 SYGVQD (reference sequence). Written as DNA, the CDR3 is TGCGCCAGCACGGATAGGCACGGGAATGAGCAGTTCTTC. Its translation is CASTDRHGNEQFF.

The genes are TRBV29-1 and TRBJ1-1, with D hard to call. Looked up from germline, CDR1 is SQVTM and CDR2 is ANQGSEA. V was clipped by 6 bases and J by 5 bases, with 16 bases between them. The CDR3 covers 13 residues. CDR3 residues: CSVDLVSGTEAFF. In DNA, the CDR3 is TGCAGCGTGGACCTAGTTTCAGGAACTGAAGCTTTCTTT.

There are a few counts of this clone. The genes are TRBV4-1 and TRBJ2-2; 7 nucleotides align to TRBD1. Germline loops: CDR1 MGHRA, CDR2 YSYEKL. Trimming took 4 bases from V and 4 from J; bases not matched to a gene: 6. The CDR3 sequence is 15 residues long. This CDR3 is CASSPRQGATGELFF. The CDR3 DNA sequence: TGCGCCAGCAGCCCTCGACAGGGCGCCACCGGGGAGCTGTTTTTT.

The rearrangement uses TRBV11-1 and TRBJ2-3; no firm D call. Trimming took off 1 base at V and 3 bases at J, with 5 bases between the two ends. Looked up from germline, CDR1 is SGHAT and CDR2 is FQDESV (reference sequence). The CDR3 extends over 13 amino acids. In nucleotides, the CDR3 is TGTGCCAGCAGCTTAGTTTTGACAGATACGCAGTATTTT. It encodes CASSLVLTDTQYF.

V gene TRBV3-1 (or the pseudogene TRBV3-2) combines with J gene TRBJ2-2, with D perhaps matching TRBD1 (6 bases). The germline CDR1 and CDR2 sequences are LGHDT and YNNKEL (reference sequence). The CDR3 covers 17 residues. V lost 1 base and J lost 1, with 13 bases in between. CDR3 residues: CASSQGTVGMNTGELFF. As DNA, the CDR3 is TGTGCCAGCAGCCAAGGGACAGTGGGTATGAACACCGGGGAGCTGTTTTTT.

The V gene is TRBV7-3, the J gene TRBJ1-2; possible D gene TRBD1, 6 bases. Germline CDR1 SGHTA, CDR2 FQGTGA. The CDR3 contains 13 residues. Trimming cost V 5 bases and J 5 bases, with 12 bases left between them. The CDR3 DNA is TGTGCCAGCAGCCACCAGGGGAGGTATGGCTACACCTTC. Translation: CASSHQGRYGYTF.

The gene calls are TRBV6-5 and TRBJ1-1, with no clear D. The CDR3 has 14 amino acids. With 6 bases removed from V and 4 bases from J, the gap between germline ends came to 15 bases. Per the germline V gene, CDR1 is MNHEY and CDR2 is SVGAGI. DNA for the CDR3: TGTGCCAGCAGCCCGACGCCGGGTTTCACTGAAGCTTTCTTT. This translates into CASSPTPGFTEAFF.

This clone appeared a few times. CDR3 nucleotides: TGTGCCAGCAGCCCGGGGGGAAGGAATGGCTACACCTTC. Its translation: CASSPGGRNGYTF. The chain combines TRBV7-9 with TRBJ1-2; tentative D call: TRBD1 (5 bases). Trimming pared 5 bases from V and 6 bases from J, leaving 13 bases between. The CDR3 is made up of 13 amino acids. CDR1 is SEHNR, CDR2 FQNEAQ, per germline (reference sequence).

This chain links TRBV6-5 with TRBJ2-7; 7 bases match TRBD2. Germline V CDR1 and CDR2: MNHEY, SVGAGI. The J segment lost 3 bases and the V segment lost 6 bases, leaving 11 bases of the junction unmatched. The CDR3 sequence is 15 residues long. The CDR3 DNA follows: TGTGCCAGCAGGGCACGGGGGGAGGGAGGCTACGAGCAGTACTTC. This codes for CASRARGEGGYEQYF.

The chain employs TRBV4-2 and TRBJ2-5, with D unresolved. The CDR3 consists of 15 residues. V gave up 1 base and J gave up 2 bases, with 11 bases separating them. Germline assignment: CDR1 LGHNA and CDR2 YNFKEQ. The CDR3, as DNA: TGTGCCAGCAGCCAAGCCCAGCAGACACAAGAGACCCAGTACTTC. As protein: CASSQAQQTQETQYF.

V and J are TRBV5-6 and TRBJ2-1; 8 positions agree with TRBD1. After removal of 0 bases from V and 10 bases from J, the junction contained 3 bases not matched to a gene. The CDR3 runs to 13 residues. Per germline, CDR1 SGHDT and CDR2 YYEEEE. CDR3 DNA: TGTGCCAGCAGCTTGGGACAGGGGCGAGAGCAGTTCTTC. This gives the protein CASSLGQGREQFF.

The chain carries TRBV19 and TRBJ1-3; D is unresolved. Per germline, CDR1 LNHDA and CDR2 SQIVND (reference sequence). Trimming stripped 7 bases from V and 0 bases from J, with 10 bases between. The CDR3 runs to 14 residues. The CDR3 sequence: CASNPPYSGNTIYF. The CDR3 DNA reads TGTGCCAGTAACCCTCCGTACTCTGGAAACACCATATATTTT. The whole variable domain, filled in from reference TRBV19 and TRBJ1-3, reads DGGITQSPKYLFRKEGQNVTLSCEQNLNHDAMYWYRQDPGQGLRLIYYSQIVNDFQKGDIAEGYSVSREKKESFPLTVTSAQKNPTAFYLCASNPPYSGNTIYFGEGSWLTVV.

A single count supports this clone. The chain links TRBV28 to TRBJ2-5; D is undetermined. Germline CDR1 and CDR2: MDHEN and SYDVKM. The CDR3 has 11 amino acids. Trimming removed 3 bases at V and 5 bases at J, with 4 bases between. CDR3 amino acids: CASSFTETQYF. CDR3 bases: TGTGCCAGCAGTTTTACGGAGACCCAGTACTTC.

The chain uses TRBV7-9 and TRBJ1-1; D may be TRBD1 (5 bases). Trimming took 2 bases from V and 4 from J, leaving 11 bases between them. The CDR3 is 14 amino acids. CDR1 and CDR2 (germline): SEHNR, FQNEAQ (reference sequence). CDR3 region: CASSLSGMFTEAFF. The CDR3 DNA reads TGTGCCAGCAGCTTATCAGGGATGTTCACTGAAGCTTTCTTT. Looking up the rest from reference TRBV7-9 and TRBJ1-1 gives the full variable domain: DTGVSQNPRHKITKRGQNVTFRCDPISEHNRLYWYRQTLGQGPEFLTYFQNEAQLEKSRLLSDRFSAERPKGSFSTLEIQRTEQGDSAMYLCASSLSGMFTEAFFGQGTRLTVV.

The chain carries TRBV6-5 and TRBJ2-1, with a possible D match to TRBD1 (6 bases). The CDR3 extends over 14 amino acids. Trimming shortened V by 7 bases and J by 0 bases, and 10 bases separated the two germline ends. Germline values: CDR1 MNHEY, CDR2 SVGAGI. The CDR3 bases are TGTGCCAGCATTGGGACAAACTCCTACAATGAGCAGTTCTTC. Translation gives CASIGTNSYNEQFF.

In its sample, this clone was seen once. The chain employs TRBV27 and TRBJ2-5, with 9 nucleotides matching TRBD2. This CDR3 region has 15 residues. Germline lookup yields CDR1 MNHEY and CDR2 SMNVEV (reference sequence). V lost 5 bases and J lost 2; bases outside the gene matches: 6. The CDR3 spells CASSLRLAAQETQYF. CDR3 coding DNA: TGTGCCAGCAGTCTGAGACTAGCGGCACAAGAGACCCAGTACTTC.